This TCR beta chain was sequenced during a study of blood T cell repertoires in COVID-19. At the level of the study: PBMCs, B-cell-depleted T cells, or T cells were the source of the cDNA or gDNA that made up the material.

TCRdb's copy holds only in-frame clones and misses some; the assay was immunoSEQ multiplex PCR. Of 200,000 to 250,000 clones in the sample, 80% were seen once. Participant ages covered about 18 to 89 years across 24 US areas. Assignments of participants to cohorts depended upon their own reported clinical history. This clonotype was obtained from a man aged 25-40 years with acute COVID-19. Sample: PBMCs or T cells enriched from blood (not recorded which).

CDR3 loop: CASSYTNVNSPLHF. The CDR3 DNA sequence: TGTGCCAGCAGTTACACGAACGTTAATTCACCCCTCCACTTT. V and J are TRBV28 and TRBJ1-6; D gene uncertain. The length of the CDR3 is 14 residues. The germline gives CDR1 MDHEN, CDR2 SYDVKM. V was pared by 4 bases and J by 6 bases, with 10 bases between.